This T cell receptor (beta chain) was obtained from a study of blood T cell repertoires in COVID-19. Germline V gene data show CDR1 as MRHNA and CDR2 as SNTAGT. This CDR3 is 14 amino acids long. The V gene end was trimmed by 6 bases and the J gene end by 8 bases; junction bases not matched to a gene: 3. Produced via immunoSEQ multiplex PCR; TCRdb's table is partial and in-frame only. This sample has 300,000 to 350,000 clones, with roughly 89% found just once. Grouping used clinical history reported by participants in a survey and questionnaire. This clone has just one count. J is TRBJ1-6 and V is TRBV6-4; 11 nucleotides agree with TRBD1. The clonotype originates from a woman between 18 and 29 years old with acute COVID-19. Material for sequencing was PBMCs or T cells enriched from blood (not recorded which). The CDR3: CASREGQGDSPLHF. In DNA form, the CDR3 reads TGTGCCAGCAGGGAGGGACAGGGGGATTCACCCCTCCACTTT.